The following is a T cell receptor (beta chain) sequence with its context. The target antigen is unknown. The sample originates from a study of T cell responses to AZD1222 COVID-19 vaccine. Study results and caveats: Reports indicate that nearly half of spike-specific TCRs are directed at unmutated variant regions. The breadth and depth of Spike-specific TCRs increased once two AZD1222 doses had been given.

The repertoire was sequenced with immunoSEQ multiplex PCR; TCRdb's copy has only in-frame clones and lacks some. Counted here are tens of thousands of clones, about four fifths occurring once; the ten biggest clones make up 5% to 6.5%. Some second doses came at about 4 weeks and others at about 12 weeks; these were pooled. J lost 3 bases, V lost 5 bases, and 21 bases had no gene match. Germline V gene lookup returns CDR1 LNHDA and CDR2 SQIVND (reference sequence). The CDR3 runs to 20 residues. The sequence was obtained from an adult who received the AZD1222 COVID-19 vaccine. The chain joins TRBV19 to TRBJ2-1, with 8 bases fitting TRBD1. This specimen was peripheral blood, taken 28 days after the second AZD1222 dose. The DNA of the CDR3 is TGTGCCAGTAGTCCACGACAGGGGCCCAACTTTGGGGTAAGCTACAATGAGCAGTTCTTC. Translating gives CASSPRQGPNFGVSYNEQFF.